This T cell receptor beta chain is from a study of T cells in Graves' hyperthyroidism and ophthalmopathy. The CDR3 totals 18 residues. Germline V CDR1 and CDR2: SGHRS, YFSETQ. V lost 0 bases to trimming and J lost 1 base; unmatched junction nucleotides: 10. Amplification of TCR beta CDR3 regions used RNA as the template. Using the HTBI primer set, a first-round RT-PCR was run on the TCR CDR3. TCRdb recomputed calls from the multiplex PCR reads with MiXCR, one row per CDR3 protein. Found here are 340,000 or so distinct CDR3 sequences, about 18% of them singletons; the top ten hold around 47%. This clonotype was seen a few times.

The chain employs TRBV5-1 and TRBJ2-3, with 8 bases fitting TRBD1. Sequenced: blood. This receptor was obtained from a woman in her forties or fifties with Graves' hyperthyroidism. CDR3 sequence reads: CASSLGAQGARGTDTQYF. In nucleotides, the CDR3 is TGCGCCAGCAGCTTGGGGGCCCAGGGGGCAAGGGGCACAGATACGCAGTATTTT.